This T cell receptor beta chain was captured by sequencing in a study of OX40 agonist ivuxolimab in advanced cancers. Turning to the study itself: The study treated patients with ivuxolimab, an agonistic anti-OX40 (CD134) antibody. The study enrolled dose-escalation patients with hepatocellular carcinoma, melanoma, renal cell or head and neck cancer. Notes on the study in general: Some nonresponders likewise displayed low normalized T-cell clonal expansion. Clonal expansion among partial responders at 0.1-3.0 mg/kg ranked near the lowest.

Turning to this clone: The antigen remains undetermined.

The CDR3 covers 11 residues. The germline CDR1 and CDR2 sequences are MNHEY and SVGAGI. V shed 8 bases and J shed 5 bases, with 9 bases lying between them. Measured with immunoSEQ multiplex PCR; TCRdb has only the in-frame clones, and not every one. The data contain 70,000 to 90,000 clones, about 90% of them singletons. The J gene is TRBJ1-1, the V gene TRBV6-5; D unresolved. This TCR came from an adult with an advanced solid tumor such as melanoma, head and neck, liver or kidney cancer. Here the sequenced sample was CD4+ or CD8+ T cells sorted from blood, taken in a trial of the OX40 agonist ivuxolimab. CDR3 sequence: CASPRGTEAFF. CDR3 coding DNA: TGTGCCAGCCCGAGAGGGACTGAAGCTTTCTTT.